This TCR beta chain was identified during a study of blood T cell repertoires in COVID-19. Study-wide background: There were acute and convalescent COVID-19 samples, and they came from the United States, Italy and Spain.

CDR1 is MDHEN, CDR2 SYDVKM, per germline. CDR3 length: 13 amino acids. In the source study's methods: Estimates of nucleated cell counts were drawn from the amplification of reference gene primers. The table came from immunoSEQ multiplex PCR; TCRdb's copy has only in-frame clones and leaves some out. Clone size and V and J calls were adopted from that table, with D and trimming inferred from the DNA. The table lists about 220,000 clones, around four fifths of them singletons. This sequence originates from a woman between 50 and 59 years old with acute or convalescent COVID-19. The sequenced material came from peripheral blood. This chain links TRBV28 with TRBJ2-7, with 11 bases that match TRBD2. CDR3 protein: CLVTSGTFYEQYF. The CDR3 DNA follows: TGTTTAGTGACTAGCGGGACCTTCTACGAGCAGTACTTC.